A single T cell receptor (beta chain) is shown here with its context. Its antigen remains unknown. This sample also contains other DNA sequences that code for the same CDR3. TCRdb's copy holds only in-frame clones and misses some; the assay was immunoSEQ multiplex PCR. Of 200,000 or so clones in the sample, more than 65% were seen once. This record comes from a study of cytomegalovirus exposure and HLA in healthy donors. Study-level points and caveats: The finding came from a later analysis; first-cohort TCR clusters tended to co-occur in the roughly 120 validation repertoires. Most TCR sequences were rare, but some public TCRs occurred in many donors.

With 0 bases clipped from V and 6 bases from J, the junction kept 0 bases outside the gene matches. The CDR3 consists of 15 residues. CDR1 and CDR2 (germline): SGDLS, YYNGEE. The source of this sequence is a woman under 40 in good health and CMV-seropositive. The chain recombines TRBV9 with TRBJ2-1, with TRBD2 matching 13 bases. The source material was PBMCs. The chain's CDR3 is CASSVGLAGGNEQFF. The CDR3 bases are TGTGCCAGCAGCGTAGGACTAGCGGGAGGCAATGAGCAGTTCTTC.